This T cell receptor beta chain appears in the sequencing data of a study of T cell responses to AZD1222 COVID-19 vaccine (dated by TCRdb to the early 2020s). Some background on the complete study: TCR sequencing covered over 230 trial participants: 207 given two doses of AZD1222 and approximately 25 given two doses of MenACWY control vaccine. Trial participants were enrolled by age into subgroups of 18-55, 56-69 and 70-plus years, and 148, 28 and 57 TCR-sequenced participants, respectively, were included in these subgroups. General conclusions and limits of the study: Epitopes outside the regions mutated in the B.1.351 and B.1.1.7 variants were reportedly recognized by nearly half of the unique spike-specific TCRs. Only a handful of AZD1222 recipients were SARS-CoV-2 seropositive at baseline, limiting conclusions about previously exposed vaccinees. After two AZD1222 doses, spike-specific TCR breadth and depth were significantly higher than at day 0 and than in MenACWY recipients. The whole spike protein was spanned by vaccine-associated CD4 TCRs, and dominant responses were seen in regions 160-218 and 743-854. In the small 56-69-year group, the increase in depth fell short of significance, most likely because of low power. Participants were mostly white British, with more females than males. The authors suggested clonal diversity may have been underestimated. Because no day 14 peak-response samples were available, the repertoires could be characterized only after the peak T cell response.

This sample's time point label indicates: about 28 days (+/-7) after the second vaccine dose. AZD1222 recipients given second doses at about 4 weeks or at about 12 weeks were pooled, since spike-specific TCR depth and breadth were not found to differ between the two schedules. Vaccinee samples came from UK trials COV001 and COV002, including a single-blind randomized controlled phase 2/3 trial of AZD1222 (ChAdOx1 nCoV-19) in healthy adults. For TCRbeta chain sequencing, PBMC samples were collected from trial participants at day 0 and at day 28 after the second dose. Compared with germline, V lacks 6 bases and J lacks 7 bases; bases without a gene match: 8. In the germline V gene, CDR1 corresponds to SNHLY and CDR2 to FYNNEI. The cysteine opens and the phenylalanine closes a CDR3 of 14 amino acids. The kept DNA is CDR3 alone, 42 bases in frame from the first base. Remarks on this clone: No cognate antigen has been identified for it. The sample holds no much larger clone one base away, and base qualities are not on file.

The CDR3 regions of human TCRbeta chains were subjected to immunosequencing. Under the source paper's analysis protocol: Repertoire TCRs were matched against a reference library of SARS-CoV-2-specific TCRs generated with the MIRA antigen-specificity platform. Breadth was defined as the fraction of unique TCRs that were SARS-CoV-2-associated, and depth was defined as the fraction of total T cells that were SARS-CoV-2-associated. Using the MIRA data, each spike-specific TCR was assigned both to the spike region to which the TCR was reactive and to a CD4 or CD8 class. Log10-transformed breadth and depth values were compared by one-way ANOVA with Sidak's multiple comparisons tests. TCRdb carries this immuneACCESS record with in-frame sequences only. Its versions omit some clonotypes, under half of them owing to an unresolved V gene in the studies checked, with the rest unexplained. The V and J calls and clone size come from that table; D and trimming were worked out from the DNA. For this sample there are 120,000 to 150,000 clones; about 86% appear just once. The ten most abundant clones make up less than 6% of the sample.

This TCR was sampled from an adult who received the AZD1222 COVID-19 vaccine. Sample: peripheral blood, taken 28 days after the second AZD1222 dose. This sequence uses TRBV2 and TRBJ1-5; 8 central nucleotides agree with TRBD1. The DNA is as follows: TGTGCCAGCAGGCTGGAGACAGGGGAGCAGCCCCAGCATTTT. It codes for CASRLETGEQPQHF.